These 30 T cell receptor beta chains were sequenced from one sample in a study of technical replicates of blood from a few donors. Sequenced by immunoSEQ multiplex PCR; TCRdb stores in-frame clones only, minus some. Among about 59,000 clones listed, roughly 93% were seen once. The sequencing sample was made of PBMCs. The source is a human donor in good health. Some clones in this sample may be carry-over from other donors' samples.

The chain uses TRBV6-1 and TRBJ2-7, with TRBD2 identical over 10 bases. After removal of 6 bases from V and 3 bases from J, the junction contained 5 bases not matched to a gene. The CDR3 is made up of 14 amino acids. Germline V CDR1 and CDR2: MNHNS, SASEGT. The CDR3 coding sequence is TGTGCCAGCAGGCCGCTAGCGGGAGTCTACGAGCAGTACTTC. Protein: CASRPLAGVYEQYF.

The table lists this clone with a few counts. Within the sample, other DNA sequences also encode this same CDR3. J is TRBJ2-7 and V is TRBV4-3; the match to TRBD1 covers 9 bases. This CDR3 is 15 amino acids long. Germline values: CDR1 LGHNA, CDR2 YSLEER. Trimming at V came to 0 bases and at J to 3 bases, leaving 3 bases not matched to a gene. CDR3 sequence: CASSQDDRGSYEQYF. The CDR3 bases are TGCGCCAGCAGCCAAGACGACAGGGGGAGCTACGAGCAGTACTTC.

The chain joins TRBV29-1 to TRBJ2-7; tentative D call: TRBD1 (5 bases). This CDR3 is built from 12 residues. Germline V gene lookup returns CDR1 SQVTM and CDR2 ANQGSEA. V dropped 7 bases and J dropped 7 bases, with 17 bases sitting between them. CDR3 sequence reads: CSAHWTSGEQYF. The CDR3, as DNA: TGCAGCGCCCATTGGACATCAGGGGAGCAGTACTTC.

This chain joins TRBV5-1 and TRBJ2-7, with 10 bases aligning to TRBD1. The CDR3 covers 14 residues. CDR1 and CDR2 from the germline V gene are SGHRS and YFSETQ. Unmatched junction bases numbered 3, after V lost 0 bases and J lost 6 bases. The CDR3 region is CASSLGGQGTEQYF. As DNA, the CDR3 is TGCGCCAGCAGCTTGGGGGGACAGGGGACCGAGCAGTACTTC.

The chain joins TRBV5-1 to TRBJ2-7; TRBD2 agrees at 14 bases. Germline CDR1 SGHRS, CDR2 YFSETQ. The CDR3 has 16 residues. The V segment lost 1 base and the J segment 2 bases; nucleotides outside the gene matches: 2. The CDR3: CASSLTGLAGAYEQYF. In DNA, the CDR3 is TGCGCCAGCAGCTTGACGGGACTAGCGGGGGCCTACGAGCAGTACTTC.

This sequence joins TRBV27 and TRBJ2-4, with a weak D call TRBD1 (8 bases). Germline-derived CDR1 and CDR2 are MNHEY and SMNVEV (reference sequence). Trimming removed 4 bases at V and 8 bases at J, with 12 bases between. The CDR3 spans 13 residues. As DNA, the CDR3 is TGTGCCAGCAGTTCACAGGGGGGGGACATTCAGTACTTC. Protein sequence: CASSSQGGDIQYF.

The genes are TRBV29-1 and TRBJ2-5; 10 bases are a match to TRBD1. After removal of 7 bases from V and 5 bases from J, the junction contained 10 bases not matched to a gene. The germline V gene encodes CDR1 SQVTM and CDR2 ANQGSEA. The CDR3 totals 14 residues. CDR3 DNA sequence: TGCAGCGGCCGAGACAGGGGGCCTTTCGAGACCCAGTACTTC. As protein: CSGRDRGPFETQYF.

The CDR3 spells CASSSGQGARGYTF. DNA for the CDR3: TGTGCCAGCAGTTCCGGACAGGGGGCTCGGGGCTACACCTTC. This chain uses TRBV6-4 with TRBJ1-2; 11 bases are a match to TRBD1. Germline trimming cut 5 bases from V and 8 bases from J; bases unmatched to any gene: 7. From germline, CDR1 is MRHNA and CDR2 SNTAGT. The CDR3 contains 14 residues.

CDR3 loop: CASSQRSVGRYNEQFF. CDR3 nucleotides: TGCGCCAGCAGCCAAAGGTCGGTAGGGAGGTACAATGAGCAGTTCTTC. V and J are TRBV4-1 and TRBJ2-1; D might be TRBD2 (6 bases). CDR1 MGHRA and CDR2 YSYEKL come from the germline V gene. V was pared by 2 bases and J by 4 bases, with 15 bases between. This CDR3 spans 16 amino acids.

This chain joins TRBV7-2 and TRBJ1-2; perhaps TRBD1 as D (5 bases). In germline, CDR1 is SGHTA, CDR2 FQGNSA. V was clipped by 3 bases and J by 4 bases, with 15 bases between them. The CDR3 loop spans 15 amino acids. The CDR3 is CASSFSPGSLYGYTF. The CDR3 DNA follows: TGTGCCAGCAGCTTCAGTCCAGGGTCCCTCTATGGCTACACCTTC.

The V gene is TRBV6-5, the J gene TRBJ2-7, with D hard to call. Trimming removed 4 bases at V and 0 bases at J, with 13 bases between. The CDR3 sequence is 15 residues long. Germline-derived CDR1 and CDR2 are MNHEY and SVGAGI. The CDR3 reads CASSFGPSGSYEQYF. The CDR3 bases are TGTGCCAGCAGTTTTGGTCCCTCCGGCTCCTACGAGCAGTACTTC.

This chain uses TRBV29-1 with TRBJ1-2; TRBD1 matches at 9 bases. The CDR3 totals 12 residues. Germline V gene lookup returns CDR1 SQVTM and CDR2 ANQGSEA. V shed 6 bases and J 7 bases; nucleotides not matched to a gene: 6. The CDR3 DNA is TGCAGCGTGGGGACAGGGTATTTTGGCTACACCTTC. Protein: CSVGTGYFGYTF.

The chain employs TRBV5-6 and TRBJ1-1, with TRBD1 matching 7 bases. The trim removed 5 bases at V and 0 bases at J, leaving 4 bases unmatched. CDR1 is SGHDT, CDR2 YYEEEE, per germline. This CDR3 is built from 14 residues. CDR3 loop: CASSPTGMNTEAFF. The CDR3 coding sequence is TGTGCCAGCAGTCCGACAGGGATGAACACTGAAGCTTTCTTT.

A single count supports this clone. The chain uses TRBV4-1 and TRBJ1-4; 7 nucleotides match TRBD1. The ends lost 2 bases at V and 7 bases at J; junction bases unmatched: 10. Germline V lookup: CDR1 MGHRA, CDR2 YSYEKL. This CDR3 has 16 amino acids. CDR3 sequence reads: CASSQNPGGFGEKLFF. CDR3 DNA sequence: TGCGCCAGCAGCCAAAATCCAGGGGGTTTTGGTGAAAAACTGTTTTTT.

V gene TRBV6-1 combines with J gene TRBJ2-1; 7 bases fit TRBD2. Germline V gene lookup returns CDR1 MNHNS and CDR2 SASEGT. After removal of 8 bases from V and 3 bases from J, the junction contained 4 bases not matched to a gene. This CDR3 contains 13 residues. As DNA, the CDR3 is TGTGCCAGCGGGAGGGGTTACTACAATGAGCAGTTCTTC. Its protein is CASGRGYYNEQFF.

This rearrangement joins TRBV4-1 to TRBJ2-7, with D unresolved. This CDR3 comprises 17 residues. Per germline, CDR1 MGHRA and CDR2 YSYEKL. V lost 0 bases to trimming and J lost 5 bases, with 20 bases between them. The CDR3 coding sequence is TGCGCCAGCAGCCAAGAGGTCATGGCCCCGGAGTTCGACGAGCAGTACTTC. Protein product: CASSQEVMAPEFDEQYF.

CDR3 protein: CASSQGTGGSPLHF. The CDR3 DNA reads TGTGCCAGCAGTCAAGGGACAGGGGGTTCACCCCTCCACTTT. The chain uses TRBV6-6 and TRBJ1-6; 11 bases are shared with TRBD1. The CDR3 extends over 14 amino acids. Germline CDR1 reads MNHNY; CDR2 reads SVGAGI (reference sequence). The V and J ends lost 5 bases and 9 bases, in that order; junction bases with no gene match: 3.

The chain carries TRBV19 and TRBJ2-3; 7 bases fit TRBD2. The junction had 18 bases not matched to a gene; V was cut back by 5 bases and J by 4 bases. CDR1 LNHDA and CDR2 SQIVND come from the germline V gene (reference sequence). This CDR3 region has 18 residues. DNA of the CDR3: TGTGCCAGTAGTTCGGGGGGTGTTTGGCGGGGAAGGTCAGATACGCAGTATTTT. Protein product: CASSSGGVWRGRSDTQYF.

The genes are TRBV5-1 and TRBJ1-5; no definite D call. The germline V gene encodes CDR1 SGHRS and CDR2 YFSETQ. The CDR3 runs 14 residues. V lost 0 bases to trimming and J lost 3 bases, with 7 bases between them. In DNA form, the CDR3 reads TGCGCCAGCAGCTTGGATGGGCTCAATCAGCCCCAGCATTTT. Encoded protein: CASSLDGLNQPQHF.

CDR3 sequence: CASSYSDRVGYTF. The DNA of the CDR3 is TGTGCCAGCAGTTACAGCGACAGGGTTGGCTACACCTTC. The gene calls are TRBV6-5 and TRBJ1-2; 7 nucleotides agree with TRBD1. J gave up 7 bases and V 2 bases, and 4 bases lay outside the gene matches. The CDR3 extends over 13 amino acids. Germline values: CDR1 MNHEY, CDR2 SVGAGI.

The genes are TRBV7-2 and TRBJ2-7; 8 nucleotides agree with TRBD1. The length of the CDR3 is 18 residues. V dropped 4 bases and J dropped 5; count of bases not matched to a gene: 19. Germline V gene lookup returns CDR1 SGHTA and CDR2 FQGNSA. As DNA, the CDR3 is TGTGCCAGCAGCTCCGGACAGGGTAAAACCCATCCCCACCACGAGCAGTACTTC. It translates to CASSSGQGKTHPHHEQYF.

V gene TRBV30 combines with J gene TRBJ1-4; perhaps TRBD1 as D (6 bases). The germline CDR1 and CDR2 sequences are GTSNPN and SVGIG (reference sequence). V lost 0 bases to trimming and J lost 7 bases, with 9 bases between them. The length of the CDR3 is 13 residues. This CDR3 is CAWSVGGGEKLFF. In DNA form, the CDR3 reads TGTGCCTGGAGTGTTGGGGGCGGTGAAAAACTGTTTTTT.

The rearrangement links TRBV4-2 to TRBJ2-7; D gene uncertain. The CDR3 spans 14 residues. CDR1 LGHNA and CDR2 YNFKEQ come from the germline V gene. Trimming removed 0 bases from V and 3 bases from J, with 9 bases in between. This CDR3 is CASSQDPNNYEQYF. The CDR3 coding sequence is TGTGCCAGCAGCCAAGATCCCAACAACTACGAGCAGTACTTC.

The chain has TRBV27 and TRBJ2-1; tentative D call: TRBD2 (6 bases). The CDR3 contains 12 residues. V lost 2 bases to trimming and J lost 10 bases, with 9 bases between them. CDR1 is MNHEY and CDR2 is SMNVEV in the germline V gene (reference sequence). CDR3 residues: CASSLGRGEQFF. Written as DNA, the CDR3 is TGTGCCAGCAGTTTAGGGCGGGGAGAGCAGTTCTTC.

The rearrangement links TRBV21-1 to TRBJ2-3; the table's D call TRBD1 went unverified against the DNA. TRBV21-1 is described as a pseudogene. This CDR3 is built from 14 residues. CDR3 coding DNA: TGTGCCAGCAGCAAGGGGCCGGGCGAAGATACGCAGTATTTT. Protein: CASSKGPGEDTQYF.

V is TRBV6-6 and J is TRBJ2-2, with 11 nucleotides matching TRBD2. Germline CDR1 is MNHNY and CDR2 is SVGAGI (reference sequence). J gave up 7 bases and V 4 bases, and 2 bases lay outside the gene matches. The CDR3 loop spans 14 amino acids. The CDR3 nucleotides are TGTGCCAGCAGTTTGACTAGCGGGAACGGGGAGCTGTTTTTT. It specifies CASSLTSGNGELFF.

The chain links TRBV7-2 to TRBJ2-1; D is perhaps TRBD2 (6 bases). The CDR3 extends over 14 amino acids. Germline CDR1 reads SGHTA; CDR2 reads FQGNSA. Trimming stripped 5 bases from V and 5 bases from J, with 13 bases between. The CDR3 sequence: CASSQVAVNNEQFF. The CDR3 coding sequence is TGTGCCAGCAGCCAAGTAGCGGTTAACAATGAGCAGTTCTTC.

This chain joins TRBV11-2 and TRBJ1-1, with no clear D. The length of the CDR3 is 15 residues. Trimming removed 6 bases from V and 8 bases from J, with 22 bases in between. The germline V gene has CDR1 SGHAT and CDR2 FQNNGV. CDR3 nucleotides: TGTGCCAGCAGGTGGACGGACTATCTGGGGAAAGAAGCTTTCTTT. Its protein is CASRWTDYLGKEAFF.

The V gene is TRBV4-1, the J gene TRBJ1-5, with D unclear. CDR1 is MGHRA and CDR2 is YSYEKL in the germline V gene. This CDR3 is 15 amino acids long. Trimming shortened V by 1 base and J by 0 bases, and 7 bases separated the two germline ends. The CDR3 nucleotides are TGCGCCAGCAGCCAAGTAACAGATAGCAATCAGCCCCAGCATTTT. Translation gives CASSQVTDSNQPQHF.

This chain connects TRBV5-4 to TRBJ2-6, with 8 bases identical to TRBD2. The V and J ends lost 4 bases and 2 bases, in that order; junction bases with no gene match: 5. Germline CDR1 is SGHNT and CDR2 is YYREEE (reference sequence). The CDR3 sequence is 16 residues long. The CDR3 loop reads CASSGLGGAGANVLTF. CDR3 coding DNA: TGTGCCAGCAGCGGCCTCGGGGGGGCTGGGGCCAACGTCCTGACTTTC.